A selection of T cell receptor beta chains follows, all from one sample in a study of identical twins. Each CDR3 protein is one row after TCRdb ran MiXCR on the 5' RACE reads. The repertoire holds approximately 140,000 distinct CDR3 sequences, with under 4.5% as singletons. The sample was memory T cells sorted from blood. The receptors here all came from a man aged 18 to 29 in good health. The CDR3 runs from the conserved cysteine through the conserved F or W. The D gene is left open where the match is weak. Rows give clone size only sometimes, using once, few, many, or a class for an expanded clone.

few	TRBV20-1	TRBJ2-3	.	CSANQPIRVTRSTDTQYF	TGCAGTGCTAATCAGCCTATTAGGGTGACTAGAAGCACAGATACGCAGTATTTT
many	TRBV15	TRBJ1-1	.	CATSPRPSMNTEAFF	TGTGCCACCAGCCCGCGCCCGAGTATGAACACTGAAGCTTTCTTT
few	TRBV10-2	TRBJ2-1	.	CASNPLGPFSYNEQFF	TGCGCCAGCAATCCCCTGGGGCCCTTCTCCTACAATGAGCAGTTCTTC
few	TRBV7-8	TRBJ2-1	TRBD2	CASSSPGTRDEQFF	TGTGCCAGCAGCTCTCCCGGGACTAGGGATGAGCAGTTCTTC
many	TRBV6-2/TRBV6-3	TRBJ2-1	.	CASSYSLRDYNEQFF	TGTGCCAGCAGTTACTCTTTGCGGGACTACAATGAGCAGTTCTTC
many	TRBV24-1	TRBJ2-2	TRBD2	CATSSGTRKSGELFF	TGTGCCACCAGTTCCGGGACTAGGAAAAGCGGGGAGCTGTTTTTT
many	TRBV4-1	TRBJ2-1	TRBD2	CASSQDVGLVIYNEQFF	TGCGCCAGCAGCCAAGATGTGGGACTAGTCATCTACAATGAGCAGTTCTTC
few	TRBV20-1	TRBJ2-2	TRBD1	CSARDRTGQGNTGELFF	TGCAGTGCTAGAGACAGAACGGGACAGGGGAACACCGGGGAGCTGTTTTTT
many	TRBV20-1	TRBJ2-1	TRBD2	CSASRLAGGHEQFF	TGCAGTGCTAGTCGACTAGCGGGAGGCCATGAGCAGTTCTTC
many	TRBV27	TRBJ2-5	TRBD1	CASRVRGLGETQYF	TGTGCCAGCAGGGTCAGGGGGCTGGGGGAGACCCAGTACTTC
many	TRBV4-2	TRBJ2-3	TRBD1	CASSPVVPGQGVTDTQYF	TGTGCCAGCAGCCCCGTTGTGCCGGGACAGGGGGTAACAGATACGCAGTATTTT
many	TRBV12-3/TRBV12-4	TRBJ1-3	.	CASSLGAEGNTIYF	TGTGCCAGCAGTTTGGGGGCTGAGGGAAACACCATATATTTT
many	TRBV7-2	TRBJ2-7	.	CASSLASRGSYEQYF	TGTGCCAGCAGCTTAGCGTCGAGAGGCTCCTACGAGCAGTACTTC
few	TRBV20-1	TRBJ2-5	TRBD1	CSARPRTGEETQYF	TGCAGTGCTAGACCCCGGACAGGGGAGGAGACCCAGTACTTC
many	TRBV5-1	TRBJ2-2	.	CASSGPGGTGELFF	TGCGCCAGCAGTGGTCCCGGAGGGACCGGGGAGCTGTTTTTT
many	TRBV6-1	TRBJ2-1	TRBD1	CASSERGTGLHNEQFF	TGTGCCAGCAGTGAACGCGGGACAGGGCTTCACAATGAGCAGTTCTTC
many	TRBV14	TRBJ1-2	TRBD1	CASSSHRGDYGYTF	TGTGCCAGCAGCTCCCACAGGGGGGACTATGGCTACACCTTC
many	TRBV20-1	TRBJ2-6	.	CSARVASGANVLTF	TGCAGTGCTAGAGTGGCCTCTGGGGCCAACGTCCTGACTTTC
many	TRBV12-3/TRBV12-4	TRBJ2-1	TRBD2	CASSQRALAGNNEQFF	TGTGCCAGCAGTCAACGCGCACTAGCGGGAAACAATGAGCAGTTCTTC
many	TRBV18	TRBJ2-7	TRBD1	CASSDRVNYEQYF	TGTGCCAGCTCAGACAGGGTGAATTACGAGCAGTACTTC
many	TRBV11-3	TRBJ2-5	.	CASSLDLQTQYF	TGTGCCAGCAGCTTGGATCTTCAGACCCAGTACTTC
few	TRBV7-9	TRBJ1-2	.	CASSPSGGIGYGYTF	TGTGCCAGCAGCCCGTCGGGGGGTATAGGCTATGGCTACACCTTC
.	TRBV12-3/TRBV12-4	TRBJ2-3	.	CASSTAGRRTDTQYF	TGTGCCAGCAGCACCGCGGGACGCAGGACAGATACGCAGTATTTT
many	TRBV6-1	TRBJ1-6	.	CASSEANLRGSPLHF	TGTGCCAGCAGTGAGGCGAACCTTCGAGGTTCACCCCTCCACTTT
many	TRBV12-3/TRBV12-4	TRBJ2-3	TRBD2	CASSLYRRSGGTDTQYF	TGTGCCAGCAGTTTATATCGTCGTAGCGGGGGCACAGATACGCAGTATTTT
many	TRBV20-1	TRBJ1-1	.	CSARDWSSMNTEAFF	TGCAGTGCTAGAGATTGGTCTAGCATGAACACTGAAGCTTTCTTT
many	TRBV7-3	TRBJ2-1	.	CASKVGPLYNEQFF	TGTGCCAGCAAGGTTGGACCGCTTTACAATGAGCAGTTCTTC
many	TRBV12-3/TRBV12-4	TRBJ2-5	TRBD1	CASSFGGQIQETQYF	TGTGCCAGCAGTTTTGGGGGACAGATCCAAGAGACCCAGTACTTC
many	TRBV11-2	TRBJ2-2	TRBD2	CASSSCSLSGTSGSGGELFF	TGTGCCAGCAGCTCGTGCTCTTTATCCGGGACTAGCGGATCGGGGGGGGAGCTGTTTTTT
many	TRBV29-1	TRBJ2-5	.	CSVGQNNPRETQYF	TGCAGCGTTGGACAGAATAATCCCCGGGAGACCCAGTACTTC
many	TRBV20-1	TRBJ1-6	.	CSAFKGGPANSPLHF	TGCAGTGCCTTTAAAGGGGGACCGGCTAATTCACCCCTCCACTTT
many	TRBV4-1	TRBJ2-1	.	CASSQDIVGSYNEQFF	TGCGCCAGCAGCCAAGATATTGTGGGAAGCTACAATGAGCAGTTCTTC
.	TRBV3-1	TRBJ2-1	TRBD1	CASSRVAGTGWVEQFF	TGTGCCAGCAGCCGGGTGGCGGGGACAGGGTGGGTTGAGCAGTTCTTC
many	TRBV7-2	TRBJ2-3	.	CASSLRRQADTQYF	TGTGCCAGCAGCCTCCGGCGGCAGGCGGATACGCAGTATTTT
few	TRBV14	TRBJ2-2	.	CASSQDHGLPIVGELFF	TGTGCCAGCAGCCAAGATCATGGACTCCCAATAGTAGGGGAGCTGTTTTTT
many	TRBV3-1	TRBJ2-1	TRBD2	CASSQGLYNEQFF	TGTGCCAGCAGCCAGGGACTATACAATGAGCAGTTCTTC
many	TRBV18	TRBJ1-1	.	CASSPLTFNTEAFF	TGTGCCAGCTCACCACTTACATTTAACACTGAAGCTTTCTTT
many	TRBV29-1	TRBJ2-2	TRBD2	CSTTGTSGRAGELFF	TGCAGCACCACCGGGACTAGCGGGAGGGCCGGGGAGCTGTTTTTT
many	TRBV7-9	TRBJ1-6	.	CATEVDRFNSPLHF	TGTGCCACGGAGGTAGACCGTTTTAATTCACCCCTCCACTTT
many	TRBV5-1	TRBJ2-1	.	CASSRLVSFEQFF	TGCGCCAGCAGCAGACTAGTTAGCTTTGAGCAGTTCTTC
few	TRBV30	TRBJ1-4	.	CAWTWGLATNEKLFF	TGTGCCTGGACGTGGGGACTTGCAACTAATGAAAAACTGTTTTTT
many	TRBV6-2/TRBV6-3	TRBJ2-1	.	CASSYSIRDLSHEQFF	TGTGCCAGCAGTTACTCAATCAGGGACCTCAGCCATGAGCAGTTCTTC
many	TRBV5-1	TRBJ2-5	.	CASSFGTGQETQYF	TGCGCCAGCAGCTTTGGTACAGGCCAAGAGACCCAGTACTTC
once	TRBV20-1	TRBJ1-3	.	CSARVRRGPGNTIYF	TGCAGTGCTAGAGTTAGGCGAGGACCCGGAAACACCATATATTTT
many	TRBV6-5	TRBJ1-6	.	CASSYGQFNSYNSPLHF	TGTGCCAGCAGTTATGGACAGTTTAACTCCTATAATTCACCCCTCCACTTT
many	TRBV20-1	TRBJ1-1	.	CSGYLGNTEAFF	TGCAGTGGTTATTTAGGGAACACTGAAGCTTTCTTT
many	TRBV4-2	TRBJ2-5	.	CASSQDVGGRETQYF	TGTGCCAGCAGCCAAGATGTGGGAGGACGAGAGACCCAGTACTTC
many	TRBV5-1	TRBJ1-2	.	CASSLNRHYGYTF	TGCGCCAGCAGCTTGAACAGGCACTATGGCTACACCTTC
many	TRBV5-1	TRBJ2-7	TRBD2	CASSRLAGGREQYF	TGCGCCAGCAGCAGACTAGCGGGAGGACGCGAGCAGTACTTC
many	TRBV27	TRBJ1-3	.	CASSPGSSSGNTIYF	TGTGCCAGCAGTCCAGGCAGCTCCTCTGGAAACACCATATATTTT
many	TRBV4-3	TRBJ2-7	TRBD1	CASSQTPDRGIYEQYF	TGCGCCAGCAGCCAGACCCCCGACAGGGGGATCTACGAGCAGTACTTC
many	TRBV5-1	TRBJ2-3	.	CASSLTPAGTDTQYF	TGCGCCAGCAGCTTGACCCCAGCGGGCACAGATACGCAGTATTTT
many	TRBV5-6	TRBJ2-5	.	CASSYREETQYF	TGTGCCAGCAGCTACAGGGAGGAGACCCAGTACTTC
many	TRBV12-3/TRBV12-4	TRBJ1-2	.	CASSLSAGANYGYTF	TGTGCCAGCAGTTTATCGGCAGGGGCTAACTATGGCTACACCTTC